The 27 T cell receptor beta chains reported below all come from one sample, sequenced in a study of CD8 T cells in Susac syndrome. With random hexamers, reverse transcription was performed on about 0.45 to 1 ug of RNA. Each CDR3 protein is one row after TCRdb ran MiXCR on the immunoSEQ multiplex PCR reads. The table lists 200,000 to 300,000 distinct CDR3 sequences, 90% to 96% of them singletons. Material: CD4+ T cells from PBMCs. The receptors come from a human donor with Susac syndrome.

The chain uses TRBV18 and TRBJ2-3; D perhaps matches TRBD2 (5 bases). V was clipped by 10 bases and J by 8 bases, with 19 bases between them. The CDR3 is 13 residues long. CDR1 is KGHSH and CDR2 is LQKENI in the germline V gene. CDR3 nucleotides: TGTGCCACCCTCATCCCGGGTAGCGTTACGCAGTATTTT. It encodes CATLIPGSVTQYF. Filled out from reference TRBV18 and TRBJ2-3, the complete variable domain reads NAGVMQNPRHLVRRRGQEARLRCSPMKGHSHVYWYRQLPEEGLKFMVYLQKENIIDESGMPKERFSAEFPKEGPSILRIQQVVRGDSAAYFCATLIPGSVTQYFGPGTRLTVL.

This chain connects TRBV11-1 to TRBJ2-1; tentatively, D is TRBD1 or TRBD2 (5 bases each). This CDR3 has 14 amino acids. Germline loops: CDR1 SGHAT, CDR2 FQDESV (reference sequence). Trimming took 6 bases from V and 8 from J, leaving 17 bases between them. The CDR3, as DNA: TGTGCCAGCAGTATCCTTCCCCGGGACCATGAGCAGTTCTTC. Translated: CASSILPRDHEQFF.

This chain connects TRBV20-1 to TRBJ1-2, with D maybe TRBD1 (6 bases). Germline V CDR1 and CDR2: DFQATT, SNEGSKA (reference sequence). The CDR3 is 12 amino acids. This CDR3 is CSAQTGNNGYTF. CDR3 nucleotide sequence: TGCAGCGCTCAGACAGGCAATAATGGCTACACCTTC.

The CDR3: CASSSTRDGEAFF. The DNA for the CDR3 is TGTGCCAGCAGCTCAACCAGGGACGGTGAAGCTTTCTTT. The genes are TRBV7-3 and TRBJ1-1; possible D gene TRBD1, 5 bases. Trimming shortened V by 4 bases and J by 7 bases, and 13 bases separated the two germline ends. The CDR3 extends over 13 amino acids. CDR1 and CDR2 (germline): SGHTA, FQGTGA.

The chain links TRBV4-1 to TRBJ2-5, with TRBD1 as a possible D gene (7 bases). Per germline, CDR1 MGHRA and CDR2 YSYEKL. V gave up 7 bases and J gave up 3 bases, with 18 bases separating them. The CDR3 sequence is 15 residues long. CDR3 protein: CASNWRGRTEETQYF. Written as DNA, the CDR3 is TGCGCCAGCAATTGGAGGGGGCGCACCGAAGAGACCCAGTACTTC.

As DNA, the CDR3 is TGTGCCTGGAGTGTACGGGACAGCTTCAGGCAGCCCCAGCATTTT. Translation gives CAWSVRDSFRQPQHF. The genes are TRBV30 and TRBJ1-5; 7 positions match TRBD1. Germline V gene data show CDR1 as GTSNPN and CDR2 as SVGIG (reference sequence). The CDR3 spans 15 residues. The ends lost 0 bases at V and 7 bases at J; junction bases unmatched: 9.

The genes are TRBV9 and TRBJ2-3, with TRBD2 identical over 7 bases. Trimming removed 0 bases from V and 1 base from J; junction bases left unmatched: 5. Germline CDR1 reads SGDLS; CDR2 reads YYNGEE. CDR3 size: 16 residues. The CDR3 coding sequence is TGTGCCAGCAGCGTAGATCGCGGGAGCGGCACAGATACGCAGTATTTT. Residues: CASSVDRGSGTDTQYF.

V and J are TRBV6-1 and TRBJ2-3; D might be TRBD1 or TRBD2, each matching 5 bases. This CDR3 contains 13 residues. The V gene lost 9 bases and the J gene lost 2 bases, with 12 bases spanning the gap. Germline-derived CDR1 and CDR2 are MNHNS and SASEGT. CDR3 DNA sequence: TGTGCCAGTTCGAGGGGTCACACAGATACGCAGTATTTT. Protein: CASSRGHTDTQYF.

V usage is TRBV30 and J usage is TRBJ2-6, with D possibly matching TRBD2 (6 bases). V lost 5 bases and J lost 2, with 16 bases in between. The CDR3 extends over 16 amino acids. The V gene's germline CDR1 is GTSNPN and CDR2 SVGIG (reference sequence). CDR3 loop: CAWATEGHAGANVLTF. The CDR3 nucleotides read TGTGCCTGGGCGACGGAGGGCCATGCTGGGGCCAACGTCCTGACTTTC.

The rearrangement links TRBV12-3 or TRBV12-4 to TRBJ1-4; TRBD1 matches 7 bases. Trimming took 7 bases from V and 8 from J; bases not matched to a gene: 10. This CDR3 is built from 14 residues. CDR3 sequence (DNA): TGTGCCAGCATTAACAGGGGAATTGGGGAAAAACTGTTTTTT. Amino acids: CASINRGIGEKLFF.

The rearrangement uses TRBV5-1 and TRBJ2-3, with TRBD2 matching over 9 bases. The germline V gene has CDR1 SGHRS and CDR2 YFSETQ. There are 18 residues in the CDR3. The trim removed 3 bases at V and 5 bases at J, leaving 16 bases unmatched. The CDR3 loop is CASSSIPIGGRALDTQYF. The CDR3 nucleotides read TGCGCCAGCAGCTCCATACCCATTGGCGGGAGGGCCTTAGATACGCAGTATTTT. Complete variable domain (other parts from reference TRBV5-1 and TRBJ2-3): KAGVTQTPRYLIKTRGQQVTLSCSPISGHRSVSWYQQTPGQGLQFLFEYFSETQRNKGNFPGRFSGRQFSNSRSEMNVSTLELGDSALYLCASSSIPIGGRALDTQYFGPGTRLTVL.

In this sample, this clonotype turned up once. The rearrangement links TRBV20-1 to TRBJ2-2; D tentatively reads TRBD1 or TRBD2 (5 bases each). V was clipped by 3 bases and J by 1 base, with 9 bases between them. CDR3 size: 14 residues. Germline-derived CDR1 and CDR2 are DFQATT and SNEGSKA (reference sequence). The CDR3 region is CSASGAQNTGELFF. The CDR3 bases are TGCAGTGCTAGCGGGGCGCAGAACACCGGGGAGCTGTTTTTT.

The CDR3 sequence is CASSVDSAPPMETQYF. DNA of the CDR3: TGTGCCAGCAGCGTAGACTCCGCCCCCCCCATGGAGACCCAGTACTTC. The V gene is TRBV9, the J gene TRBJ2-5, with D uncertain. The CDR3 totals 16 residues. V lost 0 bases and J lost 5, with 17 bases in between. Germline values: CDR1 SGDLS, CDR2 YYNGEE.

The V gene is TRBV4-1, the J gene TRBJ1-1; D might be TRBD1 (6 bases). Trimming stripped 2 bases from V and 2 bases from J, with 12 bases between. The V gene's germline CDR1 is MGHRA and CDR2 YSYEKL. This CDR3 is built from 15 residues. Here the CDR3 DNA reads TGCGCCAGCAGCCAACTAGGGGGAGTTAACACTGAAGCTTTCTTT. Protein sequence: CASSQLGGVNTEAFF.

The chain links TRBV19 to TRBJ2-1; 9 bases line up with TRBD2. The trim removed 5 bases at V and 5 bases at J, leaving 10 bases unmatched. This CDR3 has 16 amino acids. Looked up from germline, CDR1 is LNHDA and CDR2 is SQIVND (reference sequence). This chain's CDR3 is CASSSLAGGPDNEQFF. CDR3 nucleotides: TGTGCCAGTAGTTCTTTGGCGGGAGGGCCAGACAATGAGCAGTTCTTC.

The gene calls are TRBV11-2 and TRBJ2-2; 8 nucleotides align to TRBD1. Trimming cost V 6 bases and J 7 bases; bases outside gene matches: 13. The CDR3 is 16 amino acids. Per germline, CDR1 SGHAT and CDR2 FQNNGV. The CDR3 coding sequence is TGTGCCAGCAGTACCCCCAGGACAGGGAATATCGGGGAGCTGTTTTTT. This gives the protein CASSTPRTGNIGELFF.

This chain joins TRBV29-1 and TRBJ1-1; no firm D call. Germline V lookup: CDR1 SQVTM, CDR2 ANQGSEA. This CDR3 spans 15 amino acids. Trimming cost V 0 bases and J 11 bases, with 22 bases left between them. CDR3 region: CSVEDRRKADRWAFF. CDR3 nucleotide sequence: TGCAGCGTTGAAGATAGGAGGAAGGCCGACCGTTGGGCTTTCTTT.

The chain carries TRBV7-8 and TRBJ1-2; D call uncertain. This CDR3 spans 14 amino acids. Trimming removed 3 bases from V and 8 bases from J, with 16 bases in between. Looked up from germline, CDR1 is SGHVS and CDR2 is FQNEAQ. In DNA form, the CDR3 reads TGTGCCAGCAGCTTTGGTACCCAGGACGGGGGCTACACCTTC. Translation: CASSFGTQDGGYTF. Looking up the rest from reference TRBV7-8 and TRBJ1-2 gives the full variable domain: GAGVSQSPRYKVAKRGQDVALRCDPISGHVSLFWYQQALGQGPEFLTYFQNEAQLDKSGLPSDRFFAERPEGSVSTLKIQRTQQEDSAVYLCASSFGTQDGGYTFGSGTRLTVV.

The genes are TRBV19 and TRBJ2-1; the D gene is possibly TRBD2 (6 bases). This CDR3 region has 16 residues. Germline values: CDR1 LNHDA, CDR2 SQIVND (reference sequence). V was clipped by 7 bases and J by 8 bases, with 24 bases between them. The chain's CDR3 is CASTLARRSPNDEQFF. In DNA form, the CDR3 reads TGTGCCAGTACGCTAGCGAGAAGGTCCCCCAACGATGAGCAGTTCTTC.

This clonotype has just one count. The CDR3 sequence: CASSLEASGGPFLTSTDTQYF. The CDR3 nucleotides are TGTGCCAGCAGCTTAGAGGCGTCGGGAGGGCCCTTCTTGACTAGCACAGATACGCAGTATTTT. The chain combines TRBV11-2 with TRBJ2-3, with TRBD2 matching 8 bases. Looked up from germline, CDR1 is SGHAT and CDR2 is FQNNGV. The J segment lost 0 bases and the V segment lost 0 bases, leaving 17 bases of the junction unmatched. This CDR3 region has 21 residues.

The V call is TRBV6-4, the J call TRBJ2-3; 13 bases align to TRBD2. The germline V gene encodes CDR1 MRHNA and CDR2 SNTAGT. Trimming removed 6 bases from V and 8 bases from J; junction bases left unmatched: 8. The CDR3 spans 15 residues. The CDR3 is CASSWTSGSSVTQYF. CDR3 nucleotide sequence: TGTGCCAGCAGCTGGACTAGCGGGAGTTCTGTTACGCAGTATTTT.

CDR3 in amino acids: CASSFQGRTNYGYTF. Written as DNA, the CDR3 is TGTGCCAGCAGCTTCCAGGGAAGGACTAACTATGGCTACACCTTC. The V gene is TRBV5-4, the J gene TRBJ1-2; tentatively, D is TRBD1 (5 bases). The CDR3 spans 15 residues. The ends were cut back, 2 bases at V and 0 bases at J, with 11 bases in the middle. CDR1 SGHNT and CDR2 YYREEE come from the germline V gene (reference sequence).

The chain is built from TRBV13 and TRBJ2-2; D is possibly TRBD1 (5 bases). V lost 2 bases and J 6 bases, leaving 7 bases between the germline ends. The CDR3 runs to 13 residues. Per the germline V gene, CDR1 is PRHDT and CDR2 is FYEKMQ (reference sequence). CDR3 DNA sequence: TGTGCCAGCAGCTTACAAGGGGCCGGGGAGCTGTTTTTT. Residues: CASSLQGAGELFF.

The rearrangement joins TRBV23-1 to TRBJ1-2; no clear D gene. TRBV23-1 counts as an open reading frame of uncertain function. The CDR3 has 11 residues. V shed 2 bases and J shed 8 bases, with 6 bases lying between them. The CDR3 region has the DNA TGCGCCAGCAGTCAACCGGGGGGCTACACCTTC. Encoded protein: CASSQPGGYTF.

The chain combines TRBV15 with TRBJ2-1, with 8 bases lining up with TRBD2. Germline V lookup: CDR1 LNHNV, CDR2 YYDKDF (reference sequence). The V gene end was trimmed by 3 bases and the J gene end by 5 bases; junction bases not matched to a gene: 9. The CDR3 is 16 amino acids. CDR3 in DNA: TGTGCCACCAGCAGGGAGCTAGCGGGCCTAGACAATGAGCAGTTCTTC. Its translation is CATSRELAGLDNEQFF.

The chain couples TRBV14 to TRBJ2-1, with a weak D call TRBD2 (5 bases). Deletions cut 3 bases from V and 13 bases from J, with 10 bases between. The CDR3 runs to 11 residues. Germline V gene data show CDR1 as SGHDN and CDR2 as FVKESK. CDR3 region: CASSHRASQFF. The CDR3, as DNA: TGTGCCAGCAGCCATAGAGCTAGCCAGTTCTTC.

The CDR3 region is CSVWDSGNTIYF. Written as DNA, the CDR3 is TGCAGCGTTTGGGACTCTGGAAACACCATATATTTT. The chain carries TRBV29-1 and TRBJ1-3; D is unresolved. With 5 bases removed from V and 0 bases from J, the gap between germline ends came to 5 bases. The CDR3 sequence is 12 residues long. Germline CDR1 is SQVTM and CDR2 is ANQGSEA.